The 7 T cell receptor beta chains below were found in one sample sequenced in a study of CD8+ T cells in alopecia areata. Extracted RNA was reverse transcribed into cDNA, the sequencing template. Assay used: immunoSEQ multiplex PCR; TCRdb lists only in-frame clones, some missing. Of about 200,000 clones in the sample, roughly two fifths were seen once. Regarding treatment: oral pan-JAK inhibitor, 5-10 mg twice daily. The specimen comprised CD4+ T cells sorted from blood, sampled between weeks 30 and 35, from a patient treated with tofacitinib. Receptors were obtained from a human donor with alopecia areata.

The rearrangement joins TRBV2 to TRBJ1-2; tentatively, D is TRBD1 (6 bases). CDR1 SNHLY and CDR2 FYNNEI come from the germline V gene. The CDR3 extends over 13 amino acids. V lost 6 bases and J 2 bases, leaving 10 bases between the germline ends. CDR3 loop: CASSDQGNYGYTF. The CDR3 DNA follows: TGTGCCAGCAGCGACCAGGGGAACTATGGCTACACCTTC.

The chain links TRBV5-1 to TRBJ2-7; D perhaps matches TRBD2 (6 bases). Looked up from germline, CDR1 is SGHRS and CDR2 is YFSETQ. V was clipped by 2 bases and J by 3 bases, with 12 bases between them. The CDR3 runs to 14 residues. The CDR3 loop reads CASSLPEGGYEQYF. The DNA of the CDR3 is TGCGCCAGCAGCTTACCGGAGGGAGGCTACGAGCAGTACTTC.

J is TRBJ1-1 and V is TRBV4-1; D ambiguous. The V end lost 2 bases, the J end lost 1 base, and 8 bases lay between the germline ends. The CDR3 length is 14 residues. Looked up from germline, CDR1 is MGHRA and CDR2 is YSYEKL. The CDR3 DNA sequence: TGCGCCAGCAGCCAACTTTCACCGAACACTGAAGCTTTCTTT. It encodes CASSQLSPNTEAFF.

This clone was detected only a few times. This sequence joins TRBV28 and TRBJ1-6, with a weak D call TRBD1 (5 bases). This CDR3 contains 15 residues. The V gene lost 5 bases and the J gene lost 5 bases, with 13 bases spanning the gap. CDR1 MDHEN and CDR2 SYDVKM come from the germline V gene. CDR3 in DNA: TGTGCCAGCAGTACCCCGGGACTTCATAATTCACCCCTCCACTTT. As protein: CASSTPGLHNSPLHF.

V gene TRBV6-1 combines with J gene TRBJ1-2; TRBD1 matches 10 bases. This CDR3 spans 15 amino acids. Losses at the gene ends were 2 bases for V and 3 bases for J; bases not matched to a gene: 3. Per the germline V gene, CDR1 is MNHNS and CDR2 is SASEGT. The DNA for the CDR3 is TGTGCCAGCAGTGAAATCGGACAGGGGGACTATGGCTACACCTTC. Translation: CASSEIGQGDYGYTF.

This clone was counted a few times. The CDR3 spells CASSSGPIQYF. The CDR3 DNA reads as TGTGCCAGCAGCTCCGGACCAATTCAGTACTTC. V is TRBV6-6 and J is TRBJ2-4, with D unresolved. Germline loops: CDR1 MNHNY, CDR2 SVGAGI (reference sequence). V was clipped by 6 bases and J by 10 bases, with 10 bases between them. This CDR3 is 11 amino acids long.

The chain uses TRBV7-2 and TRBJ1-6; no definite D call. Trimming left V 2 bases short and J 0 bases short, with 5 bases between. The CDR3 sequence is 15 residues long. Per the germline V gene, CDR1 is SGHTA and CDR2 is FQGNSA. Here the CDR3 reads CASSLPHSYNSPLHF. In DNA, the CDR3 is TGTGCCAGCAGCTTACCCCACTCCTATAATTCACCCCTCCACTTT.